The 16 T cell receptor beta chains below were found in one sample sequenced in a study of T cell responses to AZD1222 COVID-19 vaccine. Method: immunoSEQ multiplex PCR; TCRdb's copy keeps in-frame clones and lacks some. The data hold over 100,000 clones, with about nine tenths observed a single time. The sample was peripheral blood, taken on day 0 of AZD1222 vaccination. The receptors were gathered from an adult in good health.

The chain has TRBV25-1 and TRBJ2-5, with 13 bases identical to TRBD2. Trimming took 4 bases from V and 2 from J; bases not matched to a gene: 1. The CDR3 length is 15 residues. Germline-derived CDR1 and CDR2 are MGHDK and SYGVNS. In DNA form, the CDR3 reads TGTGCCAGCAGTGGGACTAGCGGGGGACAAGAGACCCAGTACTTC. Its protein is CASSGTSGGQETQYF.

This clone appeared a single time. V gene TRBV7-3 combines with J gene TRBJ2-5, with D unresolved. The germline V and J ends were trimmed by 2 bases and 5 bases, with 9 bases remaining between them. The CDR3 spans 13 residues. CDR1 SGHTA and CDR2 FQGTGA come from the germline V gene. The CDR3 DNA is TGTGCCAGCAGCTTAGCCCCTACGGAGACCCAGTACTTC. It specifies CASSLAPTETQYF.

The CDR3 coding sequence is TGCGCCAGCAGCTTGCAGGGCGGGAACACTGAAGCTTTCTTT. Its protein is CASSLQGGNTEAFF. This chain joins TRBV5-1 and TRBJ1-1; D is perhaps TRBD1 (5 bases). Trimming removed 1 base at V and 1 base at J, with 8 bases between. Germline CDR1 is SGHRS and CDR2 is YFSETQ. The CDR3 length is 14 residues.

This chain joins TRBV27 and TRBJ2-2; D may correspond to TRBD1 or TRBD2 (5 bases each). CDR1 is MNHEY and CDR2 is SMNVEV in the germline V gene (reference sequence). The CDR3 has 16 amino acids. V was trimmed by 5 bases and J by 5 bases, leaving 18 bases between them. CDR3 in DNA: TGTGCCAGCAGTGGGGCCCAAGGGAGCTTTACCGGGGAGCTGTTTTTT. Translated: CASSGAQGSFTGELFF.

The rearrangement joins TRBV6-5 to TRBJ1-5; no reliable D call. Trimming removed 2 bases from V and 7 bases from J, with 15 bases in between. From germline, CDR1 is MNHEY and CDR2 SVGAGI. The CDR3 runs to 15 residues. This chain's CDR3 is CASSYDTKLGQPQHF. CDR3 sequence (DNA): TGTGCCAGCAGTTACGACACAAAGCTAGGACAGCCCCAGCATTTT.

This clone was counted once. J is TRBJ1-2 and V is TRBV25-1; 8 nucleotides line up with TRBD1. The ends lost 6 bases at V and 4 bases at J; junction bases unmatched: 7. The CDR3 has 14 residues. Germline loops: CDR1 MGHDK, CDR2 SYGVNS. CDR3 region: CASSGTGGSYGYTF. DNA for the CDR3: TGTGCCAGCAGCGGGACAGGCGGGTCCTATGGCTACACCTTC.

The chain joins TRBV4-1 to TRBJ1-2; the match to TRBD1 covers 7 bases. This CDR3 comprises 13 residues. V was pared by 2 bases and J by 8 bases, with 5 bases of the junction left unmatched. CDR1 and CDR2 (germline): MGHRA, YSYEKL. The chain's CDR3 is CASSQIRDSGYTF. The CDR3 DNA is TGCGCCAGCAGCCAAATCCGGGACAGCGGCTACACCTTC.

Here the CDR3 DNA reads TGCGCCAGCAGCTTTCTAGCGGACTCCTACAATGAGCAGTTCTTC. This encodes CASSFLADSYNEQFF. The chain recombines TRBV5-1 with TRBJ2-1; 7 bases match TRBD2. The CDR3 covers 15 residues. Trimming removed 2 bases from V and 0 bases from J; junction bases left unmatched: 2. The germline CDR1 and CDR2 sequences are SGHRS and YFSETQ.

For the CDR3, the DNA is TGTGCCAGCAGCCTCCCAGACTACCCAGGAGAGACCCAGTACTTC. Its protein product is CASSLPDYPGETQYF. The chain recombines TRBV4-2 with TRBJ2-5; perhaps TRBD2 as D (5 bases). V shed 4 bases and J shed 4 bases, with 16 bases lying between them. Germline lookup yields CDR1 LGHNA and CDR2 YNFKEQ. CDR3 length: 15 residues.

This clone was seen a handful of times. The rearrangement joins TRBV2 to TRBJ1-5; 9 nucleotides match TRBD1. The V gene's germline CDR1 is SNHLY and CDR2 FYNNEI. J lost 6 bases, V lost 5 bases, and 8 bases had no gene match. The CDR3 has 15 residues. CDR3: CASSFGQGIAQPQHF. For the CDR3, the DNA is TGTGCCAGCAGTTTTGGACAGGGGATTGCTCAGCCCCAGCATTTT.

V and J are TRBV24-1 and TRBJ2-1, with a possible D match to TRBD1 (6 bases). V lost 9 bases and J lost 9, with 11 bases in between. The CDR3 loop spans 11 amino acids. CDR1 is KGHDR, CDR2 SFDVKD, per germline. In DNA, the CDR3 is TGTGCCACCCAGGGGTCGGGTGAGCAGTTCTTC. This translates into CATQGSGEQFF.

The rearrangement uses TRBV6-2 or TRBV6-3 and TRBJ1-4; 8 nucleotides agree with TRBD1. The CDR3 spans 15 residues. Germline lookup yields CDR1 MNHEY and CDR2 SVGEGT. Trimming removed 4 bases from V and 5 bases from J; junction bases left unmatched: 6. CDR3 loop: CASSSSGTGNEKLFF. CDR3 bases: TGTGCCAGCAGTTCCTCCGGGACAGGCAATGAAAAACTGTTTTTT.

The genes are TRBV5-5 and TRBJ1-4, with TRBD1 matching 7 bases. V lost 4 bases, J lost 2 bases, and 8 bases stayed unmatched. The CDR3 is 16 residues long. In germline, CDR1 is SGHKS, CDR2 YYEKEE (reference sequence). In DNA form, the CDR3 reads TGTGCCAGCAGCGCAGTAAGGACAGGCACTAATGAAAAACTGTTTTTT. This codes for CASSAVRTGTNEKLFF.

V and J are TRBV29-1 and TRBJ2-1; D unclear. CDR1 and CDR2 from the germline V gene are SQVTM and ANQGSEA. V gave up 8 bases and J gave up 0 bases, with 14 bases separating them. This CDR3 is built from 14 residues. The CDR3 nucleotides read TGCAGCATAAGGACGGAGAGCTCCTACAATGAGCAGTTCTTC. It translates to CSIRTESSYNEQFF.

For this clone: This sample also contains other DNA sequences that code for the same CDR3. The gene calls are TRBV10-3 and TRBJ1-1, with D possibly being TRBD1 (6 bases). CDR1 ENHRY and CDR2 SYGVKD come from the germline V gene. This CDR3 region has 12 residues. The V end was cut by 9 bases, the J end by 1 base, with 9 bases between. The chain's CDR3 is CAIKGQNTEAFF. The CDR3 DNA reads as TGTGCCATAAAGGGACAGAACACTGAAGCTTTCTTT.

This clone has only a few counts. V is TRBV6-2 or TRBV6-3 and J is TRBJ1-5; 11 bases line up with TRBD1. V gave up 6 bases and J gave up 9 bases; unmatched junction bases: 16. CDR3 length equals 17 residues. The germline CDR1 and CDR2 sequences are MNHEY and SVGEGT. CDR3 in amino acids: CASSPAWTGGRSGPQHF. The CDR3 nucleotides are TGTGCCAGCAGCCCCGCCTGGACAGGGGGCCGGAGCGGGCCCCAGCATTTT.